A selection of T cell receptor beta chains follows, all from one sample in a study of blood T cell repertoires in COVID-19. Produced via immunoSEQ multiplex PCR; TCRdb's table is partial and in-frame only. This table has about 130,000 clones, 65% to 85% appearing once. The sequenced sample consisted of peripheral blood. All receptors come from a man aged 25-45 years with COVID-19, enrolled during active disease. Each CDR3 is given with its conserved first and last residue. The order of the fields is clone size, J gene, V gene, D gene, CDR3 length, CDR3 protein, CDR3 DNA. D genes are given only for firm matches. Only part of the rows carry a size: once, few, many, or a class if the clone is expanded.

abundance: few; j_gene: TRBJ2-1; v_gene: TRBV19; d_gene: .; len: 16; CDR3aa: CASSRFGQGRYNEQFF; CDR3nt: TGTGCCAGTAGTAGGTTTGGGCAGGGCCGTTACAATGAGCAGTTCTTC
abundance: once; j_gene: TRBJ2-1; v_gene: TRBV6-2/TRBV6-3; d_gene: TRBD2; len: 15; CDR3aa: CASSYKLAYYNEQFF; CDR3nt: TGTGCCAGCAGTTACAAACTAGCGTATTACAATGAGCAGTTCTTC
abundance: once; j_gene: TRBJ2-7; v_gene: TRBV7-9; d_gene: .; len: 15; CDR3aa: CASSLFRDLDYEQYF; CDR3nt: TGTGCCAGCAGCTTATTTCGGGATTTGGACTACGAGCAGTACTTC
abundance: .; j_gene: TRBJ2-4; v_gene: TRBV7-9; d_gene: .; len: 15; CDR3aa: CASSLGDGGQNIQYF; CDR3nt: TGTGCCAGCAGCTTGGGGGATGGAGGGCAAAACATTCAGTACTTC
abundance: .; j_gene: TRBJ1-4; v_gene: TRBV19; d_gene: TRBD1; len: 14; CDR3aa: CASSIQGAYEKLFF; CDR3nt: TGTGCCAGTAGTATCCAGGGGGCGTATGAAAAACTGTTTTTT
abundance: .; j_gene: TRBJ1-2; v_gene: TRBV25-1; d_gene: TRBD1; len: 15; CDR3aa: CASSEGTGGFGGYTF; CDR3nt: TGTGCCAGCAGTGAAGGGACAGGGGGGTTCGGGGGCTACACCTTC
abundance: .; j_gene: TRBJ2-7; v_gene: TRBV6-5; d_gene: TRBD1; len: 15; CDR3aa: CASSWDRTGAYEQYF; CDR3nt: TGTGCCAGCAGTTGGGACAGGACCGGAGCCTACGAGCAGTACTTC
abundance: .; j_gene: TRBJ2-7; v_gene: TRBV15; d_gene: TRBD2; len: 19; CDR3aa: CATSRVPWGLAGASYEQYF; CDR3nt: TGTGCCACCAGCAGAGTCCCCTGGGGACTAGCGGGGGCGTCCTACGAGCAGTACTTC
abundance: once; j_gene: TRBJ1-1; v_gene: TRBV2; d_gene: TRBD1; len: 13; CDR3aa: CACTGTVNTEAFF; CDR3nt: TGTGCCTGTACCGGGACAGTGAACACTGAAGCTTTCTTT
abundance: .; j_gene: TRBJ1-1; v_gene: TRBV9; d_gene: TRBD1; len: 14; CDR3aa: CASSAAGGYTEAFF; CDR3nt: TGTGCCAGCAGCGCGGCAGGGGGGTACACTGAAGCTTTCTTT
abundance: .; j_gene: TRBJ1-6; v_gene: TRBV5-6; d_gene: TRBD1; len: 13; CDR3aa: CASSSGTVSPLHF; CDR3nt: TGTGCCAGCAGCTCCGGGACAGTCTCACCCCTCCACTTT
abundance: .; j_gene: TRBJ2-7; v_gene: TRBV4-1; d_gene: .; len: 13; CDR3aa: CASSHAGFYEQYF; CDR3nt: TGCGCCAGCAGCCACGCAGGGTTCTACGAGCAGTACTTC
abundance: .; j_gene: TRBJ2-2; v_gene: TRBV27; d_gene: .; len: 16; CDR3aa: CASSLNPGIAAGELFF; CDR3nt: TGTGCCAGCAGTTTAAACCCAGGGATCGCGGCCGGGGAGCTGTTTTTT
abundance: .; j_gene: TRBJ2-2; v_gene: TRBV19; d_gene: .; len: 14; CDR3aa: CASSPRSHTGELFF; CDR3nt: TGTGCCAGTAGCCCTAGGTCCCACACCGGGGAGCTGTTTTTT
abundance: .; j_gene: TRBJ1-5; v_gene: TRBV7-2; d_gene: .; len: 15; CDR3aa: CASSLASGSYQPQHF; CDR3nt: TGTGCCAGCAGCTTAGCATCAGGATCTTATCAGCCCCAGCATTTT
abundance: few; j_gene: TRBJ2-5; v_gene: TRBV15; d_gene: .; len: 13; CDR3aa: CATQRGYQETQYF; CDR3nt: TGTGCCACGCAGAGGGGGTACCAAGAGACCCAGTACTTC
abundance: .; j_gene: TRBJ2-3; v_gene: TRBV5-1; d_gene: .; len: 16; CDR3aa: CASSLGILAMQDTQYF; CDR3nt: TGCGCCAGCAGCTTGGGAATCCTAGCGATGCAAGATACGCAGTATTTT
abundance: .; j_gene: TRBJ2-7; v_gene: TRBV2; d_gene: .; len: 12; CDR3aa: CASNRDTYEQYF; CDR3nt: TGTGCCAGCAATCGGGATACCTACGAGCAGTACTTC
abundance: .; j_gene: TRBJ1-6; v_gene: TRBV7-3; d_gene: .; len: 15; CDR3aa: CASSPGGGVGSPLHF; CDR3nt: TGTGCCAGCAGCCCTGGGGGAGGGGTAGGGTCACCCCTCCACTTT
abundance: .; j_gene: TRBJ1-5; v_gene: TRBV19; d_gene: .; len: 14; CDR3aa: CASSWGENNQPQHF; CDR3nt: TGTGCCAGTAGTTGGGGCGAGAACAATCAGCCCCAGCATTTT
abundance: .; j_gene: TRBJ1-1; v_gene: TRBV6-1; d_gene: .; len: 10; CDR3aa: CASSEAFAFF; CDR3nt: TGTGCCAGCAGTGAAGCCTTTGCTTTCTTT
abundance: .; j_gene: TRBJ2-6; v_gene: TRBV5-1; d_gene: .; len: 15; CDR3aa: CASSLLLSGANVLTF; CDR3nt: TGCGCCAGCAGCTTGCTTCTCTCTGGGGCCAACGTCCTGACTTTC